This note documents a single TCR beta chain sequence. This clonotype was seen at least ten times. This clone's antigen is unknown. No base-level quality is on record; no much larger clone is a single base apart. The CDR3 has 16 amino acids, counting the end cysteine and phenylalanine. Only the CDR3 region is kept as DNA, spanning 48 bases read in frame from base 1. CDR1 and CDR2 were assigned from the germline V gene (reference sequence) as MNHEY and SMNVEV. Between the V and J ends, shortened by 2 bases and 4 bases respectively, the junction contains 15 bases. Moderately to severely active disease, a Clinical Activity Score of at least 3, a NOSPECS grade of at least 4, and a duration under 3 months were present in ophthalmopathy patients. The study excluded patients with uncontrolled infections, other autoimmune diseases, pregnancy or lactation. Clinical symptoms, serum thyroxine and TRAb, thyroid ultrasound, and orbital computed tomography formed the basis for the diagnoses. PBMCs were separated from 10 ml of fresh peripheral blood using Ficoll-Paque density gradient centrifugation. Total RNA was extracted using Trizol reagent, and RNA quality was assessed on an Agilent 2100 Bioanalyzer.

The sample comes from a study of T cells in Graves' hyperthyroidism and ophthalmopathy (dated by TCRdb to between 2017 and 2020). Study-level background: Peripheral blood was sampled at the time of initial diagnosis, prior to any treatment. A discovery cohort of 95 to 100 patients, approximately 45 with Graves' ophthalmopathy and about 58 with stable Graves' hyperthyroidism, was used to find distinguishing TCR V-J signatures. Prospective prediction of ophthalmopathy was tested in an independent validation cohort consisting of about 20 hyperthyroidism patients and 15 to 17 patients who later progressed to ophthalmopathy. The roughly 90 discovery patients were divided at random into training and test sets in a 7:3 ratio. The study also compared thyroid tissue and blood T-cell repertoires from more than five Graves' hyperthyroidism patients. Following sampling, methimazole starting at 30 mg daily was given to hyperthyroidism patients, and high-dose intravenous methylprednisolone was given to ophthalmopathy patients. The paper describes TCR Vbeta CDR3 sequencing of some 130 peripheral blood samples, made up of 43 ophthalmopathy patients, 70 to 75 hyperthyroidism patients and 17 progressor patients. Overall study outcomes, separate from this receptor: Sample size was not statistically predetermined, and investigators were not blinded to group allocation. In validation, the model predicted progression to ophthalmopathy a median of roughly six months before onset, with roughly 70% sensitivity and about 72% specificity. Most expanded thyroid clonotypes (frequency above 0.001) were also detected in blood, a finding suggesting that blood repertoires may reflect thyroid immune responses. Ophthalmopathy was separated from stable hyperthyroidism by a 13 V-J signature model, with approximately 85% sensitivity and just over 81% specificity obtained in cross-validation and 80%/75% obtained in testing.

Amplification of TCR beta CDR3 regions was carried out from RNA transcripts. For the first round of RT-PCR on the TCR CDR3, the HTBI primer set was used together with the Qiagen OneStep RT-PCR kit. Libraries were constructed in a second round of multiplex PCR, after which size selection and purification were carried out. Libraries were sequenced paired-end with 100 bp reads on an Illumina HiSeq2000. As for the original processing: SOAPnuke was used to process the raw data, removing reads that contained adapters or uncalled bases, had a mean Phred below 15, or lacked an exact match to the constant primer or identifier. COPE v1.2.5 was used to merge the high-quality paired reads, and each unique nucleotide sequence was defined as a clonotype. MiTCR v1.1 was used to align clonotypes to the IMGT TRBV, TRBD and TRBJ reference segments. Analysis was restricted to V-J combinations with a frequency above 0.0001, which covered about 99% of repertoires. A TCS score was defined as the ratio between F50 (clonal expansion) and ExV (chaos), using BLOSUM62-based TCRdist between CDR3 peptides within each V-J. Welch's t-statistics and random forest reduced some 510 V-J features to fewer than 15, which were used in a naive Bayes classifier (R e1071). TCRdb trimmed the raw reads at Q25, called clones with MiXCR and kept productive beta chains. When rows share a CDR3 protein, they turn into one entry using the most common DNA and genes. None of the V and J calls come from the authors' own analysis; TCRdb made them. For this sample the table gives around 530,000 distinct CDR3 sequences, of which 15% to 20% were detected only once. The top ten clonotypes cover 17% of the sample.

This receptor was taken from a woman between 18 and 30 years old with Graves' ophthalmopathy. Input material: blood. The chain is encoded by TRBV27 joined to TRBJ2-1; the D gene is possibly TRBD2, with 6 bases matching. This receptor carries the CDR3 CASSLRTGVTYNEQFF. The DNA reads as follows: TGTGCCAGCAGTTTACGGACGGGAGTAACTTACAATGAGCAGTTCTTC.